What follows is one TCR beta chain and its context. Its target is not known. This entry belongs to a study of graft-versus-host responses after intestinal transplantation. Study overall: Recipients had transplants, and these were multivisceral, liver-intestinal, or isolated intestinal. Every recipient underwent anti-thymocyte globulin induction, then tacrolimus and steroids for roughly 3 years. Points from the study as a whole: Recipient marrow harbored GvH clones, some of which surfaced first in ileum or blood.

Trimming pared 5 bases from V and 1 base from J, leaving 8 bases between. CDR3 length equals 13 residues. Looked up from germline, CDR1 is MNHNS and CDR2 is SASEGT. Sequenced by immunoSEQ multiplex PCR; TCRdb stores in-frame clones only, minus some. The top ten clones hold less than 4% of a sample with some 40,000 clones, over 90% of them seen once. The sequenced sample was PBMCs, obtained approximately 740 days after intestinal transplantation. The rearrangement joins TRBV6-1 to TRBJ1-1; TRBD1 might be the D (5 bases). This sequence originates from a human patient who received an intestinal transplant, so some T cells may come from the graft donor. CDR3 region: CASSPTGNTEAFF. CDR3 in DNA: TGTGCCAGCAGTCCCACAGGGAACACTGAAGCTTTCTTT.